Many counts were recorded for the clone carrying this T cell receptor beta chain. The CDR3 extends 3 residues past the end of the read, so its final part is completed from the germline J gene. The data are from a study of T cell clonality in common variable immunodeficiency. Method: immunoSEQ multiplex PCR; TCRdb's copy keeps in-frame clones and lacks some. The sample is made up of about 35,000 clones, none counted only once. V lost 4 bases to trimming and J lost 4 bases; unmatched junction nucleotides: 1. This CDR3 is 14 amino acids long. The TCR comes from a person aged 18 to 70 in good health. V gene TRBV6-7 combines with J gene TRBJ2-5; 12 bases map to TRBD2. TRBV6-7 is an ORF, and what it does is uncertain. The sample consisted of peripheral blood mononuclear cells. The sequenced part of the CDR3 DNA is TGTGCCAGCAGTTCTAGCGGGAGGGGAGAGACC. Amino acid sequence: CASSSSGRGET. The CDR3, in full, reads CASSSSGRGETQYF.